The clone carrying this TCR beta chain was found once. These data are taken from a study of blood T cell repertoires in COVID-19. Study background: The study drew acute and convalescent COVID-19 samples from the United States, Italy and Spain. From T cells, B-cell-depleted T cells, or PBMCs came the material, which was cDNA or gDNA.

Germline lookup yields CDR1 MNHEY and CDR2 SMNVEV (reference sequence). Trimming stripped 3 bases from V and 5 bases from J, with 9 bases between. The CDR3 sequence is 13 residues long. The Seattle site enrolled patients during active infection and followed them longitudinally. The repertoire was sequenced with immunoSEQ multiplex PCR; TCRdb's copy has only in-frame clones and lacks some. The sample yields some 220,000 clones, 75% to 85% seen once. The sequence was obtained from a woman in her twenties or thirties with COVID-19, enrolled during active disease. The rearrangement links TRBV27 to TRBJ2-3; no clear D gene. Material: peripheral blood. In nucleotides, the CDR3 is TGTGCCAGCAGTTTCCCCTCGGGAGATACGCAGTATTTT. This codes for CASSFPSGDTQYF.